This T cell receptor (beta chain) was documented in a study of T cells in tuberculosis. Method: immunoSEQ multiplex PCR; TCRdb's copy keeps in-frame clones and lacks some. Here the sample spans roughly 35,000 clones, approximately 94% being singletons. V was shortened by 5 bases and J by 6 bases, with 11 bases between the two germline ends. The germline gives CDR1 SGHNT, CDR2 YYREEE (reference sequence). The CDR3 has 13 amino acids. Sequenced sample: PBMCs. This chain connects TRBV5-4 to TRBJ2-2; D perhaps matches TRBD2 (6 bases). This clonotype was sampled from a donor aged 10-29 years with latent tuberculosis or without tuberculosis infection. Some clones in this sample may be carry-over from other donors' samples. The DNA for the CDR3 is TGTGCCAGCAGGTCGGGAGATCCCGGGGAGCTGTTTTTT. Translated, it gives CASRSGDPGELFF.